These 27 T cell receptor beta chains came from one sample sequenced in a study of blood T cell repertoires in COVID-19. Sequencing used immunoSEQ multiplex PCR; TCRdb keeps in-frame clones, though not all of them. In the table there are over 25,000 clones, 80% to 90% of which are singletons. Sequenced input: peripheral blood. Every receptor here comes from a human donor in a cohort sampled during active COVID-19. The donor label of this sample is uncertain.

This chain links TRBV7-9 with TRBJ1-5; D is ambiguous. In germline, CDR1 is SEHNR, CDR2 FQNEAQ (reference sequence). V lost 2 bases to trimming and J lost 7 bases, with 6 bases between them. The length of the CDR3 is 12 residues. CDR3 in amino acids: CASSLPGQPQHF. CDR3 sequence (DNA): TGTGCCAGCAGCTTACCGGGACAGCCCCAGCATTTT.

The chain uses TRBV7-9 and TRBJ2-1; 8 nucleotides align to TRBD1. Unmatched junction bases numbered 16, after V lost 5 bases and J lost 7 bases. The length of the CDR3 is 17 residues. The germline gives CDR1 SEHNR, CDR2 FQNEAQ (reference sequence). The CDR3 DNA sequence: TGTGCCAGCAGCGTCTCGGGACAGGCTACTGAAGGGAATGAGCAGTTCTTC. Translating it yields CASSVSGQATEGNEQFF.

The chain employs TRBV30 and TRBJ2-1; 7 nucleotides align to TRBD1. Trimming removed 1 base from V and 12 bases from J; junction bases left unmatched: 12. The CDR3 totals 14 residues. CDR1 is GTSNPN and CDR2 is SVGIG in the germline V gene (reference sequence). DNA for the CDR3: TGTGCCTGGAGTGCCCTAAGACAGGGCCATCGGCAGTTCTTC. It yields the protein CAWSALRQGHRQFF.

This CDR3 reads CASSQQGQVGETQYF. The CDR3 region has the DNA TGTGCCAGCTCACAACAGGGCCAGGTGGGGGAGACCCAGTACTTC. The V gene is TRBV18, the J gene TRBJ2-5; a weak D match, TRBD1 (6 bases). The ends were cut back, 4 bases at V and 5 bases at J, with 17 bases in the middle. Germline V gene lookup returns CDR1 KGHSH and CDR2 LQKENI. The CDR3 loop spans 15 amino acids.

V usage is TRBV5-6 and J usage is TRBJ1-1; D uncertain. The CDR3 loop spans 11 amino acids. Trimming removed 6 bases from V and 1 base from J, with 4 bases in between. The germline CDR1 and CDR2 sequences are SGHDT and YYEEEE. The CDR3 DNA follows: TGTGCCAGCACAGGGAACACTGAAGCTTTCTTT. It yields the protein CASTGNTEAFF.

V is TRBV5-4 and J is TRBJ2-5, with D tentatively TRBD2 (7 bases). Germline assignment: CDR1 SGHNT and CDR2 YYREEE (reference sequence). The germline V and J ends were trimmed by 2 bases and 1 base, with 12 bases remaining between them. The CDR3 runs to 15 residues. The CDR3 coding sequence is TGTGCCAGCAGCTTTGAGGGGGGGGGCCAAGAGACCCAGTACTTC. Translating it yields CASSFEGGGQETQYF.

This chain links TRBV18 with TRBJ1-6, with 10 bases identical to TRBD1. This CDR3 has 15 amino acids. Per germline, CDR1 KGHSH and CDR2 LQKENI. The J segment lost 5 bases and the V segment lost 2 bases, leaving 0 bases of the junction unmatched. For the CDR3, the DNA is TGTGCCAGCTCACCAGGACAGGGGGATAATTCACCCCTCCACTTT. This encodes CASSPGQGDNSPLHF. The whole variable domain, remainder taken from reference TRBV18 and TRBJ1-6, is NAGVMQNPRHLVRRRGQEARLRCSPMKGHSHVYWYRQLPEEGLKFMVYLQKENIIDESGMPKERFSAEFPKEGPSILRIQQVVRGDSAAYFCASSPGQGDNSPLHFGNGTRLTVT.

V gene TRBV6-5 combines with J gene TRBJ1-1; 7 nucleotides match TRBD1. This CDR3 spans 15 amino acids. The V gene end was trimmed by 1 base and the J gene end by 2 bases; junction bases not matched to a gene: 4. Germline CDR1 reads MNHEY; CDR2 reads SVGAGI. The CDR3 loop reads CASSYYTGANTEAFF. The CDR3 region has the DNA TGTGCCAGCAGTTACTACACAGGGGCTAACACTGAAGCTTTCTTT.

This chain connects TRBV23-1 to TRBJ1-3, with TRBD1 identical over 8 bases. TRBV23-1 is classed as an ORF, of uncertain function. The CDR3 spans 17 residues. The ends lost 2 bases at V and 0 bases at J; junction bases unmatched: 6. The CDR3 DNA is TGCGCCAGCAGTCAAATACAGGGGGAAGTCTCTGGAAACACCATATATTTT. Translating it yields CASSQIQGEVSGNTIYF.

The rearrangement links TRBV7-2 to TRBJ1-2; the match to TRBD1 covers 8 bases. The V gene end was trimmed by 0 bases and the J gene end by 5 bases; junction bases not matched to a gene: 8. The CDR3 runs 16 residues. Germline CDR1 reads SGHTA; CDR2 reads FQGNSA. Here the CDR3 DNA reads TGTGCCAGCAGCTTAGCCCTGGACAGGGCCGTTTATGGCTACACCTTC. Protein product: CASSLALDRAVYGYTF.

J is TRBJ2-7 and V is TRBV20-1; a weak D match, TRBD1 (6 bases). The CDR3 contains 10 residues. Germline CDR1 reads DFQATT; CDR2 reads SNEGSKA (reference sequence). Trimming removed 5 bases from V and 6 bases from J, with 8 bases in between. The CDR3 protein is CSAQGTEQYF. CDR3 sequence (DNA): TGCAGTGCTCAGGGGACCGAGCAGTACTTC.

V and J are TRBV5-1 and TRBJ1-1; 7 bases align to TRBD1. The CDR3 sequence is 13 residues long. CDR1 SGHRS and CDR2 YFSETQ come from the germline V gene. The junction had 2 bases not matched to a gene; V was cut back by 0 bases and J by 6 bases. The CDR3, as DNA: TGCGCCAGCAGCTTGGGGACAGGTCCTGAAGCTTTCTTT. Encoded protein: CASSLGTGPEAFF.

This clone appeared once. The V and J genes are TRBV5-6 and TRBJ2-3; D ambiguous. CDR3 length: 15 amino acids. The germline V and J ends were trimmed by 0 bases and 1 base, with 9 bases remaining between them. Germline values: CDR1 SGHDT, CDR2 YYEEEE. CDR3 protein: CASSLAGFGTDTQYF. The CDR3 DNA reads TGTGCCAGCAGCTTGGCCGGGTTTGGCACAGATACGCAGTATTTT.

The sample holds one count of this clone. The chain couples TRBV10-1 to TRBJ2-7, with D tentatively TRBD1 (5 bases). This CDR3 comprises 16 residues. Germline lookup yields CDR1 WNHNN and CDR2 SYGVQD (reference sequence). The V end was cut by 0 bases, the J end by 1 base, with 13 bases between. CDR3 in DNA: TGCGCCAGCAGTGAGTCCAAGGGGTTAAAGTCCTACGAGCAGTACTTC. It codes for CASSESKGLKSYEQYF.

The chain has TRBV7-8 and TRBJ2-7, with TRBD2 matching 14 bases. This CDR3 region has 18 residues. The V gene's germline CDR1 is SGHVS and CDR2 FQNEAQ. V shed 5 bases, J shed 0 bases, and the junction held 9 bases outside the gene matches. The CDR3 sequence: CASSAPGLAGVNSYEQYF. Here the CDR3 DNA reads TGTGCCAGCAGCGCACCGGGACTAGCGGGGGTCAACTCCTACGAGCAGTACTTC.

This clone was observed a few times. V and J are TRBV7-9 and TRBJ2-7; 10 bases line up with TRBD2. The CDR3 covers 15 residues. From germline, CDR1 is SEHNR and CDR2 FQNEAQ (reference sequence). The ends lost 1 base at V and 3 bases at J; junction bases unmatched: 3. The CDR3 nucleotides read TGTGCCAGCAGCTTAGTAGCGGGGGGTAGCTACGAGCAGTACTTC. Encoded protein: CASSLVAGGSYEQYF.

The chain uses TRBV9 and TRBJ2-5, with 9 bases matching TRBD2. Germline V lookup: CDR1 SGDLS, CDR2 YYNGEE. This CDR3 is 15 amino acids long. V gave up 0 bases and J gave up 5 bases; unmatched junction bases: 5. The CDR3 DNA follows: TGTGCCAGCAGCGTAGGATCTAGCGGGGCCGAGACCCAGTACTTC. This gives the protein CASSVGSSGAETQYF.

The rearrangement joins TRBV18 to TRBJ2-7; maybe TRBD1 (5 bases). Deletions cut 5 bases from V and 4 bases from J, with 12 bases between. CDR1 and CDR2 (germline): KGHSH, LQKENI. There are 13 residues in the CDR3. CDR3 nucleotide sequence: TGTGCCAGCTCAGACAGCTTGGGTTACGAGCAGTACTTC. Its translation: CASSDSLGYEQYF.

The CDR3 sequence is CASSQVKQGANEKLFF. The CDR3 nucleotides are TGTGCCAGCAGCCAAGTTAAGCAGGGTGCTAATGAAAAACTGTTTTTT. The chain combines TRBV4-2 with TRBJ1-4, with TRBD1 as a possible D gene (5 bases). V was shortened by 1 base and J by 3 bases, with 12 bases between the two germline ends. Germline V gene lookup returns CDR1 LGHNA and CDR2 YNFKEQ. This CDR3 contains 16 residues.

The chain uses TRBV18 and TRBJ1-5, with 10 bases lining up with TRBD1. The length of the CDR3 is 14 residues. Germline V CDR1 and CDR2: KGHSH, LQKENI. The V and J ends lost 2 bases and 6 bases, in that order; junction bases with no gene match: 1. The CDR3 spells CASSPGDRGQPQHF. Written as DNA, the CDR3 is TGTGCCAGCTCACCAGGGGACAGGGGTCAGCCCCAGCATTTT.

The CDR3 DNA is TGTGCCAGCAGTTACGACCAGGGAAACTATGGCTACACCTTC. Translating it yields CASSYDQGNYGYTF. The chain recombines TRBV6-5 with TRBJ1-2; possibly TRBD1 for D (5 bases). The CDR3 has 14 residues. Germline V CDR1 and CDR2: MNHEY, SVGAGI. Trimming removed 2 bases at V and 2 bases at J, with 9 bases between.

The CDR3 region has the DNA TGTGCCAGCAGCTTTGCCCCAGGGGAGAGCAATCAGCCCCAGCATTTT. Amino acid sequence: CASSFAPGESNQPQHF. The gene calls are TRBV5-6 and TRBJ1-5, with D tentatively TRBD1 (6 bases). The V end was cut by 2 bases, the J end by 1 base, with 13 bases between. CDR1 is SGHDT and CDR2 is YYEEEE in the germline V gene. This CDR3 comprises 16 residues. The full variable domain, rest sourced from reference TRBV5-6 and TRBJ1-5, is DAGVTQSPTHLIKTRGQQVTLRCSPKSGHDTVSWYQQALGQGPQFIFQYYEEEERQRGNFPDRFSGHQFPNYSSELNVNALLLGDSALYLCASSFAPGESNQPQHFGDGTRLSIL.

This clone was seen more than once but under ten times. The rearrangement uses TRBV10-3 and TRBJ2-5, with D possibly TRBD2 on 5 matching bases. V dropped 2 bases and J dropped 5 bases, with 15 bases sitting between them. Germline V gene lookup returns CDR1 ENHRY and CDR2 SYGVKD. The CDR3 has 15 amino acids. The CDR3 sequence is CAISEGIATGETQYF. The CDR3 DNA is TGTGCCATCAGTGAGGGGATAGCCACGGGGGAGACCCAGTACTTC.

The rearrangement uses TRBV3-1 (or the pseudogene TRBV3-2) and TRBJ2-7, with 7 bases aligning to TRBD1. The length of the CDR3 is 15 residues. V was clipped by 1 base and J by 2 bases; unmatched bases: 5. The V gene's germline CDR1 is LGHDT and CDR2 YNNKEL (reference sequence). In DNA, the CDR3 is TGTGCCAGCAGCCAAGGGGATACAGGGGCCTACGAGCAGTACTTC. Protein: CASSQGDTGAYEQYF.

The J gene is TRBJ2-7, the V gene TRBV5-4; D not certain. The CDR3 sequence is 15 residues long. In germline, CDR1 is SGHNT, CDR2 YYREEE (reference sequence). Trimming stripped 0 bases from V and 3 bases from J, with 13 bases between. The CDR3 reads CASSLASGDRYEQYF. In DNA, the CDR3 is TGTGCCAGCAGCTTGGCCTCAGGCGACCGCTACGAGCAGTACTTC. Variable domain in full (rest from reference TRBV5-4 and TRBJ2-7): ETGVTQSPTHLIKTRGQQVTLRCSSQSGHNTVSWYQQALGQGPQFIFQYYREEENGRGNFPPRFSGLQFPNYSSELNVNALELDDSALYLCASSLASGDRYEQYFGPGTRLTVT.

This rearrangement joins TRBV18 to TRBJ1-3, with D perhaps matching TRBD1 (6 bases). Trimming cost V 0 bases and J 1 base, with 13 bases left between them. Germline assignment: CDR1 KGHSH and CDR2 LQKENI. There are 17 residues in the CDR3. The CDR3 DNA sequence: TGTGCCAGCTCACCACCACAGGGACGGGGTTCTGGAAACACCATATATTTT. This gives the protein CASSPPQGRGSGNTIYF.

The gene calls are TRBV7-6 and TRBJ2-1; perhaps TRBD1 as D (6 bases). The length of the CDR3 is 14 residues. CDR1 and CDR2 (germline): SGHVS, FNYEAQ. V lost 3 bases, J lost 0 bases, and 6 bases lay in between. The DNA of the CDR3 is TGTGCCAGCAGCTTGGACAGCTCCTACAATGAGCAGTTCTTC. The encoded protein is CASSLDSSYNEQFF.